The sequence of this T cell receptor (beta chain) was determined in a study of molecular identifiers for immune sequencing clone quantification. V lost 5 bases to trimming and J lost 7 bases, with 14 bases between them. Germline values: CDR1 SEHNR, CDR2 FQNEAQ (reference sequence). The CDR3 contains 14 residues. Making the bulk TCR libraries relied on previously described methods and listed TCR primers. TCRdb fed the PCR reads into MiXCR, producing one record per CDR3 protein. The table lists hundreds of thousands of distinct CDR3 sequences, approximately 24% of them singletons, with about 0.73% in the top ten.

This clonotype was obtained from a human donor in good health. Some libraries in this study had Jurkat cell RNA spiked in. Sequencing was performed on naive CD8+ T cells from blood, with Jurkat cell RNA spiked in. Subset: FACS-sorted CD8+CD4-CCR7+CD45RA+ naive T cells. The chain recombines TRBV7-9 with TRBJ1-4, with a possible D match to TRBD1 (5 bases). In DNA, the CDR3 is TGTGCCAGCAGCCGGGTAGGGGCTGGTGAAAAACTGTTTTTT. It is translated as CASSRVGAGEKLFF.